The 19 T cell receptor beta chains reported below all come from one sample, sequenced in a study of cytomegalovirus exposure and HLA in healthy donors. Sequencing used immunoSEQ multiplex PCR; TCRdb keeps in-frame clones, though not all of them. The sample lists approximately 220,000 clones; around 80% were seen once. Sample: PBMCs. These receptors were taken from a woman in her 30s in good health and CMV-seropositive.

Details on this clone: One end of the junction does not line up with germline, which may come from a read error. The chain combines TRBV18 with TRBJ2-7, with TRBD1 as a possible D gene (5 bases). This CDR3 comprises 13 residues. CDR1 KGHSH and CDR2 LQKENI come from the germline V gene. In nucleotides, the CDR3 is TGTGCCAGCTCCCCACAAGGGGACTACGAGCAGTACTTC. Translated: CASSPQGDYEQYF. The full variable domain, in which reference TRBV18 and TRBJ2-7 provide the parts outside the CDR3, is NAGVMQNPRHLVRRRGQEARLRCSPMKGHSHVYWYRQLPEEGLKFMVYLQKENIIDESGMPKERFSAEFPKEGPSILRIQQVVRGDSAAYFCASSPQGDYEQYFGPGTRLTVT.

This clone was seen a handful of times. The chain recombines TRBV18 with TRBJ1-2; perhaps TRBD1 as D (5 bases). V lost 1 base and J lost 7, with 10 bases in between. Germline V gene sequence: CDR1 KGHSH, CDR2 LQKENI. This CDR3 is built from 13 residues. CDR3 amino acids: CASSPLTGSGYTF. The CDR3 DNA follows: TGTGCCAGCTCACCACTAACAGGATCTGGCTACACCTTC.

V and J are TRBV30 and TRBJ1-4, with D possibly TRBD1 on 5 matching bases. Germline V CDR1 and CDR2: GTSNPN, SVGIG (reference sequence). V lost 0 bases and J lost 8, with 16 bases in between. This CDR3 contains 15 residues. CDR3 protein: CAWSVLRGAGEKLFF. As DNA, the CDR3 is TGTGCCTGGAGTGTATTGAGGGGCGCAGGAGAAAAACTGTTTTTT. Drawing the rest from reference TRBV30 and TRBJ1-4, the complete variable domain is SQTIHQWPATLVQPVGSPLSLECTVEGTSNPNLYWYRQAAGRGLQLLFYSVGIGQISSEVPQNLSASRPQDRQFILSSKKLLLSDSGFYLCAWSVLRGAGEKLFFGSGTQLSVL.

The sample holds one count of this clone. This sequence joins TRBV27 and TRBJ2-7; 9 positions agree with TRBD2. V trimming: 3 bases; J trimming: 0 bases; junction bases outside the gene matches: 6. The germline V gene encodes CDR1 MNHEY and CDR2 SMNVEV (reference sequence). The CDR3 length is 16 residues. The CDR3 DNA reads TGTGCCAGCAGTTTGGGGATAGCGGGAGCCTCCTACGAGCAGTACTTC. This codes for CASSLGIAGASYEQYF.

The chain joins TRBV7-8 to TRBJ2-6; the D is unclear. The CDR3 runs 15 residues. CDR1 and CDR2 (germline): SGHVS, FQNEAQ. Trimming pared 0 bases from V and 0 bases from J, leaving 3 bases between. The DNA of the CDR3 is TGTGCCAGCAGCTTAGCCCTCTCTGGGGCCAACGTCCTGACTTTC. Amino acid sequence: CASSLALSGANVLTF.

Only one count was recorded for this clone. The CDR3: CAYKLTREKLFF. CDR3 DNA: TGTGCCTATAAATTAACCCGGGAAAAACTGTTTTTT. This sequence joins TRBV30 and TRBJ1-4; the D is unclear. The CDR3 length is 12 residues. CDR1 and CDR2 from the germline V gene are GTSNPN and SVGIG (reference sequence). The V end was cut by 7 bases, the J end by 8 bases, with 14 bases between.

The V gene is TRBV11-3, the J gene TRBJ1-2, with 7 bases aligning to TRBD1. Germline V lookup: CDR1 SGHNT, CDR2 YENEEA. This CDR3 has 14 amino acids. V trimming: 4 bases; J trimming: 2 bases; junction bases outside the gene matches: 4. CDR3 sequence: CASSSTGQNYGYTF. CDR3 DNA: TGTGCCAGCAGCTCTACGGGACAGAACTATGGCTACACCTTC.

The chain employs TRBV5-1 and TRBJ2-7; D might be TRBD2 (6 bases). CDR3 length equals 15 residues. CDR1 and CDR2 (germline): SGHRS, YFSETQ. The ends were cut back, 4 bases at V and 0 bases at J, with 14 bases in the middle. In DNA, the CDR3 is TGCGCCAGCAGCCCCCGGCGGGATCACTCCTACGAGCAGTACTTC. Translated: CASSPRRDHSYEQYF.

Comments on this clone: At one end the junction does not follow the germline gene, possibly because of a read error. In DNA form, the CDR3 reads TGTGCTAGCAGCCGGGACCCACGCAGCGAAAAACTGTTTTTT. Translating it yields CASSRDPRSEKLFF. The chain links TRBV11-2 to TRBJ1-4; possible D gene TRBD1, 5 bases. Per the germline V gene, CDR1 is SGHAT and CDR2 is FQNNGV. This CDR3 contains 14 residues.

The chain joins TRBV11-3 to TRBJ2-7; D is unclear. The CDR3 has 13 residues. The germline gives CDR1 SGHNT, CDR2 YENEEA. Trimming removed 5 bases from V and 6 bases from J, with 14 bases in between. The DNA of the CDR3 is TGTGCCAGCAGCACGCGAGACGAGGCCGAGCAGTACTTC. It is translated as CASSTRDEAEQYF.

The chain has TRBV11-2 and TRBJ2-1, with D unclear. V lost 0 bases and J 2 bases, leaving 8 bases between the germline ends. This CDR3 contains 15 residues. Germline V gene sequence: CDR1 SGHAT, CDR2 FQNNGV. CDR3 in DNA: TGTGCCAGCAGCTTAGACGGCCCGGCCTACAATGAGCAGTTCTTC. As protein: CASSLDGPAYNEQFF.

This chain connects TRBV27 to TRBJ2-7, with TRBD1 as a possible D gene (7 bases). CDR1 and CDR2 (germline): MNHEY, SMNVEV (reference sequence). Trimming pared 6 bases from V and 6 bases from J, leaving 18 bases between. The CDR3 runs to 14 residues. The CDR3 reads CASSTTGRSSEQYF. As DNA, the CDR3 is TGTGCCAGCAGCACGACAGGGAGGTCGTCCGAGCAGTACTTC.

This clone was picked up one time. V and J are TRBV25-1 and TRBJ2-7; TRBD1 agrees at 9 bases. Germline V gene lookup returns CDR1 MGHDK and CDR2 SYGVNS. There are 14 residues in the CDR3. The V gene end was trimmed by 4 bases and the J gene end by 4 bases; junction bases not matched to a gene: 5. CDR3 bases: TGTGCCAGCAGTGGGACAGGGGCCCATTACGAGCAGTACTTC. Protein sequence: CASSGTGAHYEQYF.

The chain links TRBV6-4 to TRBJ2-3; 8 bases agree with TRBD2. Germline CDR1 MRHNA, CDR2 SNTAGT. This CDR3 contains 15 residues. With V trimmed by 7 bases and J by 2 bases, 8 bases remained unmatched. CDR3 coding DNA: TGTGCCAGCAACGGCGGGAGGTCCTACACAGATACGCAGTATTTT. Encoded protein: CASNGGRSYTDTQYF.

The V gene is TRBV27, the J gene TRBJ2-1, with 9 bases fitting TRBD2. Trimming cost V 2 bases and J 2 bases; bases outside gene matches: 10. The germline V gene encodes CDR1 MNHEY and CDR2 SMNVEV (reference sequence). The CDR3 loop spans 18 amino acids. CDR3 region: CASSLRRLAGTPYNEQFF. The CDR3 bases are TGTGCCAGCAGTTTAAGAAGGCTAGCGGGAACACCCTACAATGAGCAGTTCTTC.

The CDR3 loop reads CASTSISRGGGDTQYF. DNA for the CDR3: TGTGCCAGCACCTCGATTAGCCGAGGAGGCGGAGATACGCAGTATTTT. The chain uses TRBV27 and TRBJ2-3; D is possibly TRBD2 (5 bases). The V end lost 7 bases, the J end lost 5 bases, and 22 bases lay between the germline ends. The V gene's germline CDR1 is MNHEY and CDR2 SMNVEV (reference sequence). The CDR3 totals 16 residues.

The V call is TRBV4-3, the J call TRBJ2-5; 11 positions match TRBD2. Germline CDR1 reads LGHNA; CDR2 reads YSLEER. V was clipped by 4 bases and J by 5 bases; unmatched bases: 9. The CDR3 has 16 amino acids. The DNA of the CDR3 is TGCGCCAGCAGCCCCGGGGTAGCGGGAGGGATGGAGACCCAGTACTTC. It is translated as CASSPGVAGGMETQYF.

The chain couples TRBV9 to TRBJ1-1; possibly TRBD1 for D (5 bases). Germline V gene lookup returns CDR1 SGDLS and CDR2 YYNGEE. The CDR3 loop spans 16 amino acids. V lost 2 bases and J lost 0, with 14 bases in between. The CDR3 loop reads CASSVGTGAMNTEAFF. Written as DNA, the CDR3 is TGTGCCAGCAGCGTTGGGACTGGGGCCATGAACACTGAAGCTTTCTTT.

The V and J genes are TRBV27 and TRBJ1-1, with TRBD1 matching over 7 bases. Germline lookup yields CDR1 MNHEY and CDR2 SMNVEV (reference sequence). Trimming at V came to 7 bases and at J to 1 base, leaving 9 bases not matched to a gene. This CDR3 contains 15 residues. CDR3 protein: CASILARGGNTEAFF. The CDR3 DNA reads TGTGCCAGCATCCTAGCCAGGGGGGGGAACACTGAAGCTTTCTTT.